The TCR beta chain under discussion was sequenced for a study of T cell repertoires in cytomegalovirus infection. Trimming at V came to 5 bases and at J to 4 bases, leaving 5 bases not matched to a gene. The germline gives CDR1 MNHEY, CDR2 SVGAGI. The CDR3 runs to 14 residues. TCRdb recomputed calls from the reads with MiXCR, one row per CDR3 protein. The table records some 180,000 distinct CDR3 sequences, approximately 18% of them present only once. Sample: CD8+ T cells from PBMCs. V and J are TRBV6-5 and TRBJ2-5, with 9 bases matching TRBD1. This sequence originates from a human donor in good health (CMV status not recorded). Some clones in this sample may be carry-over from other donors' samples. CDR3 protein: CASSPNRGRETQYF. Here the CDR3 DNA reads TGTGCCAGCAGTCCAAACAGGGGGCGAGAGACCCAGTACTTC.